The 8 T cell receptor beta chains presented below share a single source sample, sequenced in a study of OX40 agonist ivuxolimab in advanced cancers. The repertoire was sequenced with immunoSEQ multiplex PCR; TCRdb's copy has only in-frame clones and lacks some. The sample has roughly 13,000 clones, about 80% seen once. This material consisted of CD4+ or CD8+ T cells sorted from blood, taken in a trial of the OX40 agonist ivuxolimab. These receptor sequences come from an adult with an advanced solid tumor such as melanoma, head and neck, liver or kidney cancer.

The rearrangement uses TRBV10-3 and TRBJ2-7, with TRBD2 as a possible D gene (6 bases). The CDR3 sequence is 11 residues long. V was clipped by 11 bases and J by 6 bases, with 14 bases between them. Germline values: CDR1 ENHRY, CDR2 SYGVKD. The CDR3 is CAVRTTSEQYF. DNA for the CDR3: TGTGCCGTGAGGACTACCTCCGAGCAGTACTTC.

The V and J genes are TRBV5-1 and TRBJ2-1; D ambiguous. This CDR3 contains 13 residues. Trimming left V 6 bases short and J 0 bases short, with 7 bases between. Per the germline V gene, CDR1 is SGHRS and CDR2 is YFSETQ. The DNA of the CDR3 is TGCGCCAGCAAAAAGGGCTCCTACAATGAGCAGTTCTTC. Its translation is CASKKGSYNEQFF. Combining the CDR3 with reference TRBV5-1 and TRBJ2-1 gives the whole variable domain KAGVTQTPRYLIKTRGQQVTLSCSPISGHRSVSWYQQTPGQGLQFLFEYFSETQRNKGNFPGRFSGRQFSNSRSEMNVSTLELGDSALYLCASKKGSYNEQFFGPGTRLTVL.

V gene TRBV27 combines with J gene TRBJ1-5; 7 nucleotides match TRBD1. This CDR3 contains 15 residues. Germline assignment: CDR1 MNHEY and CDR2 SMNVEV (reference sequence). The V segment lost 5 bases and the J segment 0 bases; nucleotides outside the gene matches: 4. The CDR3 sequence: CASSPTGNSNQPQHF. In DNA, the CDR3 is TGTGCCAGCAGTCCGACAGGGAATAGCAATCAGCCCCAGCATTTT.

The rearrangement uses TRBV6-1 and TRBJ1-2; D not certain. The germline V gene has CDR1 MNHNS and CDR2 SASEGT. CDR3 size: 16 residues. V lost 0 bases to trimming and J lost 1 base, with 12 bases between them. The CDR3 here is CASSEAQEYFNYGYTF. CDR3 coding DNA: TGTGCCAGCAGTGAAGCGCAGGAGTACTTTAACTATGGCTACACCTTC.

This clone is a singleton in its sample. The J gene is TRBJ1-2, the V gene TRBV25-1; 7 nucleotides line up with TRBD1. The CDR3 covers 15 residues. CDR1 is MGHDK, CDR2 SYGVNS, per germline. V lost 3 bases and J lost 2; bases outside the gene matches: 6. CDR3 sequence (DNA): TGTGCCAGCAGTGACCACGGACAGGCCAACTATGGCTACACCTTC. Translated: CASSDHGQANYGYTF.

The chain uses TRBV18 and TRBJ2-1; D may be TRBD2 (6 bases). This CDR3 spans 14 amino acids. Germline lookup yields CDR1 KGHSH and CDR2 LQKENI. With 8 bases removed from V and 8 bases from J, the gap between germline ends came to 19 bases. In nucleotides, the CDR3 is TGTGCCAGCCTCGGCGGGGACGATCTGCATGAGCAGTTCTTC. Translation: CASLGGDDLHEQFF.

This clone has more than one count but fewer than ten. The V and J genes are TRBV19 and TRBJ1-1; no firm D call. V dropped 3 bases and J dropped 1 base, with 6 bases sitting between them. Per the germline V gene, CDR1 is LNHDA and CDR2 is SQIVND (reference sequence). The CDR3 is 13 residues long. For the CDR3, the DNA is TGTGCCAGTAGTATCTCCGGGAACACTGAAGCTTTCTTT. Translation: CASSISGNTEAFF.

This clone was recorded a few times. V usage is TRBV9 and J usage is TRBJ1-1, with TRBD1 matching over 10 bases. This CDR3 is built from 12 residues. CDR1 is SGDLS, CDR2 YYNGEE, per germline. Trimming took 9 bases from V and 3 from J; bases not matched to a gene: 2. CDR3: CATGTGDTEAFF. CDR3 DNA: TGTGCCACTGGGACAGGGGACACTGAAGCTTTCTTT. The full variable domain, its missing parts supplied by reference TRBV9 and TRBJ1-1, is DSGVTQTPKHLITATGQRVTLRCSPRSGDLSVYWYQQSLDQGLQFLIQYYNGEERAKGNILERFSAQQFPDLHSELNLSSLELGDSALYFCATGTGDTEAFFGQGTRLTVV.